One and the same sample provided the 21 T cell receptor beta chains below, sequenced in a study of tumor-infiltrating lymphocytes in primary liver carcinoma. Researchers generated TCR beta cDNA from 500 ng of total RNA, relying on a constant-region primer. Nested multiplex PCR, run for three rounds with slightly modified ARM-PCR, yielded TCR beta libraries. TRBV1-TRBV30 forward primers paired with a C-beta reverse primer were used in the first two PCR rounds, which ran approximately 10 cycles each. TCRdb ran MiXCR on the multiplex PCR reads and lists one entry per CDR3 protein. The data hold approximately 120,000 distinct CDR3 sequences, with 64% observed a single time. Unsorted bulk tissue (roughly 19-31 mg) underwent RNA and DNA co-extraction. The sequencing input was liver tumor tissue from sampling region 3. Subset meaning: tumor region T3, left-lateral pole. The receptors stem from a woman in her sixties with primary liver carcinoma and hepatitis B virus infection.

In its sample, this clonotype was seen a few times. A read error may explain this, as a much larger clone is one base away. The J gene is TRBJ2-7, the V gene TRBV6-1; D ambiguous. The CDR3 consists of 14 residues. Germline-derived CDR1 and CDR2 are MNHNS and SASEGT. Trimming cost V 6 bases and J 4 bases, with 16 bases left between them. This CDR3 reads CASSGQWANYEQYF. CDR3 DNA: TGTGCCAGCAGCGGCCAGTGGGCGAATTACGAGCAGTACTTC.

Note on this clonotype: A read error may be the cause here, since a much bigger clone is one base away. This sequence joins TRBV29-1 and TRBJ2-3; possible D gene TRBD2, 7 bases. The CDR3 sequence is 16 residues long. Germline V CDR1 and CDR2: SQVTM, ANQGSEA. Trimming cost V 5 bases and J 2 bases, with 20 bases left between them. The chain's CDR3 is CSVHSLQGGATDTQYF. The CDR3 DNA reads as TGCAGCGTTCATTCGTTACAGGGAGGGGCCACAGATACGCAGTATTTT.

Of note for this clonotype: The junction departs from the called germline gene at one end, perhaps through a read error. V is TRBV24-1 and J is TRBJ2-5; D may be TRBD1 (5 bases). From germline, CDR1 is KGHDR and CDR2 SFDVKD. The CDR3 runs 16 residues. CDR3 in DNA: TGTGCCACCAGCTCCTCAGGGCCCCCGTACCAAGGGACCCAGTACTTC. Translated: CATSSSGPPYQGTQYF.

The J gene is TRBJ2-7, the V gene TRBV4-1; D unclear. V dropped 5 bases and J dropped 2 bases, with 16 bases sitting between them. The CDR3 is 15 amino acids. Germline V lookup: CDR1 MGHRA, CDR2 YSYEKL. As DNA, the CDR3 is TGCGCCAGCAGCGACCCCGGACCAGACACCTACGAGCAGTACTTC. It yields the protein CASSDPGPDTYEQYF.

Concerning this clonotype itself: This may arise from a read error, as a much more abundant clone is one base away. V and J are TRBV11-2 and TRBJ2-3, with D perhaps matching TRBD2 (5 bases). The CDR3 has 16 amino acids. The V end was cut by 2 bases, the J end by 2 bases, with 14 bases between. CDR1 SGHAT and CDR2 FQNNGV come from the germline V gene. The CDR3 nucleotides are TGTGCCAGCAGCTTAATATTGGCGAGGGACACAGATACGCAGTATTTT. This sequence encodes CASSLILARDTDTQYF. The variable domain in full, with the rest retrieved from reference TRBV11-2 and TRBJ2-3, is EAGVAQSPRYKIIEKRQSVAFWCNPISGHATLYWYQQILGQGPKLLIQFQNNGVVDDSQLPKDRFSAERLKGVDSTLKIQPAKLEDSAVYLCASSLILARDTDTQYFGPGTRLTVL.

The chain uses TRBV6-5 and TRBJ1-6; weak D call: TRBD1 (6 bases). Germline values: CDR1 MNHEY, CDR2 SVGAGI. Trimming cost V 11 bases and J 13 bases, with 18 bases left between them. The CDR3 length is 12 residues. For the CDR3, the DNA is TGTGCCGACAGCACTGGCCAGGGGCCCCTCCACTTT. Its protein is CADSTGQGPLHF.

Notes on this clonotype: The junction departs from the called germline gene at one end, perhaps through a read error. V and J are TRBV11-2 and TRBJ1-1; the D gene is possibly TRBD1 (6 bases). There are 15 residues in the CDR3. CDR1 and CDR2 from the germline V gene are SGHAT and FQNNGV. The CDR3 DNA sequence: TGTGCCAGCAGCTTCCGCTGGAACAGGGATACTGGAGCTTTCTTT. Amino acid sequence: CASSFRWNRDTGAFF.

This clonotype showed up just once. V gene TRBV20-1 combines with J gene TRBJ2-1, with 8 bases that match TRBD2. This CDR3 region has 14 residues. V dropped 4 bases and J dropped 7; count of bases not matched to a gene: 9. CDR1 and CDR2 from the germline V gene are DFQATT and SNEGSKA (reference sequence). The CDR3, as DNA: TGCAGTGCTAAAAGTTTAGCGGGGCTGAATGAGCAGTTCTTC. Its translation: CSAKSLAGLNEQFF.

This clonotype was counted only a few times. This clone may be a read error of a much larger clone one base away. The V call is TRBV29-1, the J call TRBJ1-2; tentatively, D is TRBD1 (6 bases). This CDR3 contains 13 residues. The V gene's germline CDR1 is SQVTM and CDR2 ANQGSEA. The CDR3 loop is CSIETGRRPGYTF. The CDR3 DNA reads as TGCAGCATTGAGACAGGTAGAAGACCGGGCTACACCTTC.

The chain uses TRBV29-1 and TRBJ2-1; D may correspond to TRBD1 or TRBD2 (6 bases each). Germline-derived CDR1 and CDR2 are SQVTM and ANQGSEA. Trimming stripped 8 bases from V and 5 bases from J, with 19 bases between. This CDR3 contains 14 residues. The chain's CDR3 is CSLESRGLDNEQFF. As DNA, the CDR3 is TGCAGCCTCGAGAGCAGGGGACTGGACAATGAGCAGTTCTTC.

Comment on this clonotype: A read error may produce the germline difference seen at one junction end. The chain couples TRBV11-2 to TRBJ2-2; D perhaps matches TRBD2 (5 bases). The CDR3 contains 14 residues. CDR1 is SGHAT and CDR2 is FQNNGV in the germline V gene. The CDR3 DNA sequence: TGTGCCAGCAGCTTAGCGGGTGGCATCGGGGAGCTGTCTTTT. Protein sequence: CASSLAGGIGELSF.

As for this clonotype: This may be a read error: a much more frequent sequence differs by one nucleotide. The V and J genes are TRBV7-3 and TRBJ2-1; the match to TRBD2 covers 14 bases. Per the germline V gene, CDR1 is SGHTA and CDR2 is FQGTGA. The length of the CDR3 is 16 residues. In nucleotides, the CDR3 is TGTGCCAGCAGTGACCCGGGGACTAGCGGGAGAGGTGAGCACTTCTTC. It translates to CASSDPGTSGRGEHFF. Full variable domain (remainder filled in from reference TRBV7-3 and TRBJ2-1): GAGVSQTPSNKVTEKGKYVELRCDPISGHTALYWYRQSLGQGPEFLIYFQGTGAADDSGLPNDRFFAVRPEGSVSTLKIQRTERGDSAVYLCASSDPGTSGRGEHFFGPGTRLTVL.

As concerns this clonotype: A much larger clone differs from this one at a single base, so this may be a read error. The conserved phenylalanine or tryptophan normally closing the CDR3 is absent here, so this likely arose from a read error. The CDR3 coding sequence is TGCGCCAGCGACCGCTCAGGGGCCAATGAGCAGTTCATC. Amino acid sequence: CASDRSGANEQFI. This chain uses TRBV10-2 with TRBJ2-1, with TRBD1 as a possible D gene (6 bases). Germline V gives CDR1 WSHSY, CDR2 SAAADI. This CDR3 has 13 residues. Deletions cut 8 bases from V and 6 bases from J, with 14 bases between.

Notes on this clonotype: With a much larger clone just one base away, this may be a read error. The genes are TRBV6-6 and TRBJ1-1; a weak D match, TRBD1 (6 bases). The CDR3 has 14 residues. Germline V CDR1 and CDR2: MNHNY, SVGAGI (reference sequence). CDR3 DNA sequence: TGTCCCAGCAGCCCACATCTACAGGGAGCTGAAGCTTTCTTT. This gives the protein CPSSPHLQGAEAFF.

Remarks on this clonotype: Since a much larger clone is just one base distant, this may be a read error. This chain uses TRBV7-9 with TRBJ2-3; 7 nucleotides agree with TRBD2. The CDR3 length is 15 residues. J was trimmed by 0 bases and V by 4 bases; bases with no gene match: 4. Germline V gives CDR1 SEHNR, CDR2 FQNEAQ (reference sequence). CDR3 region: CASSSFSGSTDTQYF. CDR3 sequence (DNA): TGTGCCAGCAGCTCATTTAGCGGGAGCACAGATACGCAGTATTTT. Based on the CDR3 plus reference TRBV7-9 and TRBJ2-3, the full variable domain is DTGVSQNPRHKITKRGQNVTFRCDPISEHNRLYWYRQTLGQGPEFLTYFQNEAQLEKSRLLSDRFSAERPKGSFSTLEIQRTEQGDSAMYLCASSSFSGSTDTQYFGPGTRLTVL.

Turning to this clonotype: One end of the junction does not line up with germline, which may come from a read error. CDR3 bases: TGTACCTGGAGACACGGTCGCACAGATACGCAGTATTTT. This sequence encodes CTWRHGRTDTQYF. V usage is TRBV30 and J usage is TRBJ2-3; D not resolved. The CDR3 covers 13 residues. Germline V gives CDR1 GTSNPN, CDR2 SVGIG (reference sequence). Variable domain in full (rest from reference TRBV30 and TRBJ2-3): SQTIHQWPATLVQPVGSPLSLECTVEGTSNPNLYWYRQAAGRGLQLLFYSVGIGQISSEVPQNLSASRPQDRQFILSSKKLLLSDSGFYLCTWRHGRTDTQYFGPGTRLTVL.

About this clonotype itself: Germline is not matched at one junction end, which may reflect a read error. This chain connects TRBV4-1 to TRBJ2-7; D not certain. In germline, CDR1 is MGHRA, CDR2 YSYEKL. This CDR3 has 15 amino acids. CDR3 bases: TGTGCCAGCATCCAAGATAATACGGAATATAACGAGCAGTACTTC. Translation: CASIQDNTEYNEQYF.

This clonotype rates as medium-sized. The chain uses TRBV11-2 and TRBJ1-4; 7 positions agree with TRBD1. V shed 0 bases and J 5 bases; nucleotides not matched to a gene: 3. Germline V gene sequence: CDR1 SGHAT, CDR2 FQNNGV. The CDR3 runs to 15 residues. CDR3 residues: CASSLEGGENEKLFF. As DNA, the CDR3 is TGTGCCAGCAGCTTAGAAGGGGGCGAAAATGAAAAACTGTTTTTT.

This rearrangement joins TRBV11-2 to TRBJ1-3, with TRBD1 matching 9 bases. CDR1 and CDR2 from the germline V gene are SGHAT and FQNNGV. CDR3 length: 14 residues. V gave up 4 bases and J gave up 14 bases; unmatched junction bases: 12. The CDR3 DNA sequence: TGTGCCAGCAGCTGGACAGGGGCTGGAAACGCCGTATATTTT. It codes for CASSWTGAGNAVYF.

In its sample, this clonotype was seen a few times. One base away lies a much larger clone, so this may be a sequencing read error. The CDR3 spells CASSLMGQGNAGELFF. The CDR3 DNA follows: TGCGCCAGCAGCTTGATGGGACAGGGAAACGCCGGGGAGCTGTTTTTT. The rearrangement joins TRBV5-1 to TRBJ2-2; TRBD1 agrees at 9 bases. Germline trimming cut 1 base from V and 6 bases from J; bases unmatched to any gene: 7. The CDR3 sequence is 16 residues long. CDR1 SGHRS and CDR2 YFSETQ come from the germline V gene.

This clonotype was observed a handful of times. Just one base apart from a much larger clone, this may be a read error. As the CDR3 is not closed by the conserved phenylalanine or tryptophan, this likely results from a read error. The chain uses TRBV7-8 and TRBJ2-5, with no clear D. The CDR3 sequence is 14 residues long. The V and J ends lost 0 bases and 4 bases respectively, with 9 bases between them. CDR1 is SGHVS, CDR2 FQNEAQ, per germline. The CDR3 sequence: CASSLALTVETQYS. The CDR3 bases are TGTGCCAGCAGCTTAGCGCTCACAGTAGAGACCCAGTACTCC.